The rows below give T cell receptor beta chains drawn from one sample of a study of CD8 T cells in ankylosing spondylitis. TCRdb reprocessed the 5' RACE reads via MiXCR and lists one record per CDR3 protein. This table holds about 220,000 distinct CDR3 sequences, about 10% found once. Sequencing input: blood, either unsorted or a sorted T cell fraction (not recorded which). These TCRs come from a male donor with ankylosing spondylitis or in good health (not recorded which). The CDR3 runs from the conserved cysteine through the conserved F or W. The order of the fields is V gene, clone size, D gene, J gene, CDR3 DNA, CDR3 protein. The D gene is left open where the match is weak. A clone size is listed for some rows: how often the clone was seen (once, few, many), or a class if it is expanded.

TRBV7-2	few	-	TRBJ1-2	TGTGCCAGCAGCTTAAGGTGGGGCTATGGCTACACCTTC	CASSLRWGYGYTF
TRBV29-1	many	TRBD1	TRBJ1-1	TGCAGCGTTGAAGATAGAGGGGGCTACACTGAAGCTTTCTTT	CSVEDRGGYTEAFF
TRBV6-1	few	TRBD1	TRBJ2-7	TGTGCCAGCGGGACAGCGAGCTCCTACGAGCAGTACTTC	CASGTASSYEQYF
TRBV5-1	many	TRBD2	TRBJ2-1	TGCGCCAGCAGCTTGGTGGCGGGGGGGGATGAGCAGTTCTTC	CASSLVAGGDEQFF
TRBV20-1	many	TRBD2	TRBJ2-1	TGCAGTGCTATCCCGGGACTAGCGGGGTCGTACAATGAGCAGTTCTTC	CSAIPGLAGSYNEQFF
TRBV7-9	few	-	TRBJ2-5	TGTGCCAGCAGCTTAGCAGGAAACCAAGAGACCCAGTACTTC	CASSLAGNQETQYF
TRBV29-1	many	-	TRBJ2-1	TGCAGCGTTGAAGATTATCGTTGGGGGGCCAATGAGCAGTTCTTC	CSVEDYRWGANEQFF
TRBV20-1	many	-	TRBJ2-7	TGCAGTGCTAGAGATCCGAGGGGCAGGGTTGGTGACGAGCAGTACTTC	CSARDPRGRVGDEQYF
TRBV4-2	-	-	TRBJ2-3	TGTGCCAGCAGCCAAGGTTTGGATACGCAGTATTTT	CASSQGLDTQYF
TRBV3-1	-	-	TRBJ1-6	TGTGCCAGCAGCCAAGATGGGGTTTCACCCCTCCACTTT	CASSQDGVSPLHF
TRBV20-1	many	-	TRBJ2-5	TGCAGTGCTAGAGAGCCCCTGTCGCCGGAGACCCAGTACTTC	CSAREPLSPETQYF
TRBV20-1	many	-	TRBJ2-6	TGCAGTGCTCACCTCAGCTCTGGGGCCAACGTCCTGACTTTC	CSAHLSSGANVLTF
TRBV5-1	few	-	TRBJ1-1	TGCGCCAGCAGCTCTGGCCCGTTGGGGGCCACTGAAGCTTTCTTT	CASSSGPLGATEAFF
TRBV20-1	many	TRBD1	TRBJ2-7	TGCAGTGCTAGAATGACAGGGACGGGCGAGCAGTACTTC	CSARMTGTGEQYF
TRBV11-3	-	-	TRBJ2-3	TGTGCCAGCAGCACAATTAGCACAGATACGCAGTATTTT	CASSTISTDTQYF
TRBV7-9	many	TRBD1	TRBJ1-2	TGTGCCAGCAGCTTAGCCGCAGGGGGCGACTATGGCTACACCTTC	CASSLAAGGDYGYTF
TRBV24-1	many	-	TRBJ1-5	TGTGCCACCAGTGCGGGCAGAATGCGACCGGATCAGCCCCAGCATTTT	CATSAGRMRPDQPQHF
TRBV18	few	TRBD1	TRBJ1-4	TGTGCCAGCTCAACGGGACAGAGAATTGCAACTAATGAAAAACTGTTTTTT	CASSTGQRIATNEKLFF
TRBV20-1	many	-	TRBJ2-6	TGCAGTGCTAGAGATTCCAGGGGGGTATCTGGGGCCAACGTCCTGACTTTC	CSARDSRGVSGANVLTF
TRBV30	-	-	TRBJ2-7	TGTGCCTGGCGACAGCGCGAGTTTTCCTACGAGCAGTACTTC	CAWRQREFSYEQYF
TRBV27	many	TRBD1	TRBJ2-2	TGTGCCAGCAGTTCCTGGACAGGGAACACCGGGGAGCTGTTTTTT	CASSSWTGNTGELFF
TRBV20-1	-	-	TRBJ2-7	TGCAGTGCTAGCCATCCCTCATTAAAGTGGGGGTATATATCCTACGAGCAGTACTTC	CSASHPSLKWGYISYEQYF
TRBV7-2	-	-	TRBJ2-1	TGTGCCAGCAGCATCGGAAGCGGACAGATTTTCAATGAGCAGTTCTTC	CASSIGSGQIFNEQFF
TRBV7-3	many	TRBD2	TRBJ2-1	TGTGCCAGCAGCTTCCAAGCGAGCGGGGGCGAGAATGAGCAGTTCTTC	CASSFQASGGENEQFF
TRBV28	few	-	TRBJ2-3	TGTGCCAGCAGTTTATGGACTGCTATAAACACAGATACGCAGTATTTT	CASSLWTAINTDTQYF
TRBV7-7	-	-	TRBJ1-1	TGTGCTAGCAGCCCCTCGGACGGGGGAACTGAAGCTTTCTTT	CASSPSDGGTEAFF
TRBV30	many	TRBD1	TRBJ2-3	TGTGCCTGGAGTGTAATCGGGCAGGGGGTGATCACAGATACGCAGTATTTT	CAWSVIGQGVITDTQYF
TRBV7-9	-	-	TRBJ2-5	TGTGCCAGCAGCGGACAGCTACAAGAGACCCAGTACTTC	CASSGQLQETQYF
TRBV29-1	many	TRBD1	TRBJ1-1	TGCAGCGTAGTACAGGGGGCATATACTGAAGCTTTCTTT	CSVVQGAYTEAFF
TRBV7-2	many	-	TRBJ2-5	TGTGCCAGCAGCTGGTTCCAGGAGACCCAGTACTTC	CASSWFQETQYF
TRBV20-1	many	-	TRBJ2-4	TGCAGTGCTAGAGACCCTTTGATGCAAGCCAAAAACATTCAGTACTTC	CSARDPLMQAKNIQYF
TRBV7-2	many	-	TRBJ1-3	TGTGCCAGCAGCCTGCACGGAGGGGGGTCTGGAAACACCATATATTTT	CASSLHGGGSGNTIYF
TRBV7-2	many	-	TRBJ2-7	TGTGCCAGCAGCTTGTGGAGGCAGTCCCACGAGCAGTACTTC	CASSLWRQSHEQYF
TRBV5-1	many	-	TRBJ1-2	TGCGCCAGCAGCTTGGGCGGGGTGTACTATGGCTACACCTTC	CASSLGGVYYGYTF
TRBV7-3	-	-	TRBJ2-1	TGTGCCAGCTCCGACGCTTCAGGGCCTATCGGGCAGTTCTTC	CASSDASGPIGQFF
TRBV20-1	many	TRBD1	TRBJ1-5	TGCAGTGCTAGCGCGACAGGGGGGGGCGGTCAGCCCCAGCATTTT	CSASATGGGGQPQHF
TRBV5-1	many	-	TRBJ2-1	TGCGCCAGCAGCTTGGAACTCCAGAGCTCCTACAATGAGCAGTTCTTC	CASSLELQSSYNEQFF
TRBV5-1	-	-	TRBJ1-5	TGCGCCAGCAGCTTGGAACAGGAGCGGTCTCAGCCCCAGCATTTT	CASSLEQERSQPQHF
TRBV7-7	many	TRBD2	TRBJ2-3	TGTGCTAGCAGCCCCGGACTAGCGGGTGATACGCAGTATTTT	CASSPGLAGDTQYF
TRBV5-1	many	-	TRBJ2-2	TGCGCCAGCAGCTTCAAAGGGGAGCTGTTTTTT	CASSFKGELFF
TRBV28	many	-	TRBJ2-3	TGTGCCAGCAGTTTAGGCGTGACAGGTACAGATACGCAGTATTTT	CASSLGVTGTDTQYF
TRBV5-1	few	-	TRBJ1-6	TGCGCCAGCAGCTTGGACGTTCGGGGTACCCTCCACTTT	CASSLDVRGTLHF
TRBV18	-	-	TRBJ2-1	TGTGCCAGCTCACCACCGCTGTTTTGGGGACCTGACAATGAGCAGTTCTTC	CASSPPLFWGPDNEQFF
TRBV12-3/TRBV12-4	once	TRBD1	TRBJ1-1	TGTGCCAGCAGTAGGGACAGGGGAGATGAAGCTTTCTTT	CASSRDRGDEAFF